This is a list of T cell receptor beta chains from one sample in a study of cytomegalovirus exposure and HLA in healthy donors. Some clones are missing from TCRdb's copy, which holds only in-frame ones; the method was immunoSEQ multiplex PCR. The repertoire consists of fewer than 130,000 clones, with around four fifths occurring once and the leading ten covering 2.5% to 3%. The sample comprised PBMCs. The receptors come from a woman in her fifties or sixties in good health and CMV-seropositive. The CDR3 runs from the conserved cysteine through the conserved F or W. A D gene is named only where the DNA matches it firmly. Clone size appears in some rows only: once, few, many, or a class for an expanded clone.

j_call: TRBJ2-7; v_call: TRBV28; clone_size: -; d_call: -; cdr3_nt: TGTGCCAGCAGGGATAGACTCGACAGGAGCTACGAGCAGTACTTC; cdr3_aa: CASRDRLDRSYEQYF
j_call: TRBJ1-3; v_call: TRBV18; clone_size: -; d_call: -; cdr3_nt: TGTGCCAGCTCGCAAAACGGGGACTCTGGAAACACCATATATTTT; cdr3_aa: CASSQNGDSGNTIYF
j_call: TRBJ1-1; v_call: TRBV11-2; clone_size: once; d_call: -; cdr3_nt: TGTGCCAGCAGCTTAGCCGGACAGTGGAACACTGAAGCTTTCTTT; cdr3_aa: CASSLAGQWNTEAFF
j_call: TRBJ1-2; v_call: TRBV5-1; clone_size: few; d_call: -; cdr3_nt: TGCGCCAGCAGCTTGGTTTTCGCGGGGAAGGATGGCTACACCTTC; cdr3_aa: CASSLVFAGKDGYTF
j_call: TRBJ1-1; v_call: TRBV28; clone_size: -; d_call: TRBD1; cdr3_nt: TGTGCCAGCAGCCCAGGGGGCGCGTCTACTGAAGCTTTCTTT; cdr3_aa: CASSPGGASTEAFF
j_call: TRBJ1-5; v_call: TRBV19; clone_size: -; d_call: TRBD1; cdr3_nt: TGTGCCAGTAGTATTAAGGGCAGGGGGCATCAGCCCCAGCATTTT; cdr3_aa: CASSIKGRGHQPQHF
j_call: TRBJ2-2; v_call: TRBV14; clone_size: -; d_call: TRBD2; cdr3_nt: TGTGCCAGCAGCCAAGTCCGGACTAGCGGGAGAGGGACCGGGGAGCTGTTTTTT; cdr3_aa: CASSQVRTSGRGTGELFF
j_call: TRBJ2-1; v_call: TRBV4-1; clone_size: -; d_call: -; cdr3_nt: TGCGCCAGCAGCGCCCTACTTCGGGCTGACCGGGGCAATGAGCAGTTCTTC; cdr3_aa: CASSALLRADRGNEQFF
j_call: TRBJ2-5; v_call: TRBV11-2; clone_size: -; d_call: -; cdr3_nt: TGTGCCAGCAGCTCATATAGGGCGGGCCGTGAGACCCAGTACTTC; cdr3_aa: CASSSYRAGRETQYF
j_call: TRBJ2-1; v_call: TRBV27; clone_size: few; d_call: -; cdr3_nt: TGTGCCAGCAGTGCGTACAATGAGCAGTTCTTC; cdr3_aa: CASSAYNEQFF
j_call: TRBJ2-7; v_call: TRBV6-5; clone_size: -; d_call: TRBD1; cdr3_nt: TGTGCCAGCAGGCCGGGACAGGGAACCTACGAGCAGTACTTC; cdr3_aa: CASRPGQGTYEQYF
j_call: TRBJ2-2; v_call: TRBV4-1; clone_size: -; d_call: TRBD1; cdr3_nt: TGCGCCAGCAGCCCGACAGGGCTGGGAACCGGGGAGCTGTTTTTT; cdr3_aa: CASSPTGLGTGELFF
j_call: TRBJ1-5; v_call: TRBV2; clone_size: -; d_call: -; cdr3_nt: TGTGCCAGCAGTGACCAGGACAGACTCAATCAGCCCCAGCATTTT; cdr3_aa: CASSDQDRLNQPQHF
j_call: TRBJ1-2; v_call: TRBV6-5; clone_size: -; d_call: TRBD1; cdr3_nt: TGTGCCAGCAGTTACCGGGACAGACTCTATGGCTACACCTTC; cdr3_aa: CASSYRDRLYGYTF
j_call: TRBJ1-1; v_call: TRBV18; clone_size: -; d_call: -; cdr3_nt: TGTGCCAGCTCACCACTGAGAGGACCCCGGGAGGGAAACACTGAAGCTTTCTTT; cdr3_aa: CASSPLRGPREGNTEAFF
j_call: TRBJ1-2; v_call: TRBV9; clone_size: few; d_call: -; cdr3_nt: TGTGCCAGCAGACTAGGGGGGGCTGACTATGGCTACACCTTC; cdr3_aa: CASRLGGADYGYTF
j_call: TRBJ1-2; v_call: TRBV2; clone_size: -; d_call: TRBD1; cdr3_nt: TGTGCCAGCAGCGAGCTCGGGACAGTAGACGGCTACACCTTC; cdr3_aa: CASSELGTVDGYTF
j_call: TRBJ2-1; v_call: TRBV6-1; clone_size: -; d_call: -; cdr3_nt: TGTGCCAGCAGTGCGGTGGGGAGCTCCTACAATGAGCAGTTCTTC; cdr3_aa: CASSAVGSSYNEQFF
j_call: TRBJ1-1; v_call: TRBV5-1; clone_size: -; d_call: -; cdr3_nt: TGCGCCAGCAGCCCGGTATCCCAGGGGTTCCCTGAAGCTTTCTTT; cdr3_aa: CASSPVSQGFPEAFF
j_call: TRBJ2-5; v_call: TRBV7-3; clone_size: -; d_call: TRBD1; cdr3_nt: TGTGCCAGCAGCTTAGGACAGGGGGCGCGGGAGACCCAGTACTTC; cdr3_aa: CASSLGQGARETQYF
j_call: TRBJ1-3; v_call: TRBV6-1; clone_size: -; d_call: -; cdr3_nt: TGTGCCAGCAGTGGCAGAACTACAGGGACTGGAAACACCATATATTTT; cdr3_aa: CASSGRTTGTGNTIYF
j_call: TRBJ1-6; v_call: TRBV15; clone_size: few; d_call: -; cdr3_nt: TGTGCCACCAGCAGTCCCGACAGGAATTCACCCCTCCACTTT; cdr3_aa: CATSSPDRNSPLHF
j_call: TRBJ1-1; v_call: TRBV27; clone_size: -; d_call: -; cdr3_nt: TGTGCCAGCAGTTTAAGTTTAGCCAGTGAAGCTTTCTTT; cdr3_aa: CASSLSLASEAFF
j_call: TRBJ1-1; v_call: TRBV19; clone_size: -; d_call: -; cdr3_nt: TGTGCCAGTAGTACCCGGAGGGGATTGAACACTGAAGCTTTCTTT; cdr3_aa: CASSTRRGLNTEAFF
j_call: TRBJ1-1; v_call: TRBV10-3; clone_size: -; d_call: -; cdr3_nt: TGTGCCATCAGTGCGAATGGACAGAGCATAATAATGAACACTGAAGCTTTCTTT; cdr3_aa: CAISANGQSIIMNTEAFF
j_call: TRBJ2-7; v_call: TRBV30; clone_size: -; d_call: -; cdr3_nt: TGTGCCTGGAGTGGGGGGCGGGTGGGGGAGCAGTACTTC; cdr3_aa: CAWSGGRVGEQYF
j_call: TRBJ2-5; v_call: TRBV7-4; clone_size: few; d_call: TRBD2; cdr3_nt: TGTGCCAGCAGCTCCGTAGCGGGATCGGGGGTAGGGGAGACCCAGTACTTC; cdr3_aa: CASSSVAGSGVGETQYF
j_call: TRBJ2-1; v_call: TRBV7-9; clone_size: -; d_call: -; cdr3_nt: TGTGCCAGCAGCTTAGCTGCTAGCCGATACAATGAGCAGTTCTTC; cdr3_aa: CASSLAASRYNEQFF
j_call: TRBJ1-1; v_call: TRBV7-8; clone_size: -; d_call: TRBD1; cdr3_nt: TGTGCCAGCAGCTTTCGTTTCCGGGCAGGGGGCCGGAACACTGAAGCTTTCTTT; cdr3_aa: CASSFRFRAGGRNTEAFF
j_call: TRBJ1-6; v_call: TRBV11-2; clone_size: once; d_call: -; cdr3_nt: TGTGCCAGCACTCCGCACAGGGAGTATTCACCCCTCCACTTT; cdr3_aa: CASTPHREYSPLHF
j_call: TRBJ1-2; v_call: TRBV4-2; clone_size: -; d_call: -; cdr3_nt: TGTGCCAGCAGCCAGGGGGGGAGGGCCTATGGCTACACCTTC; cdr3_aa: CASSQGGRAYGYTF
j_call: TRBJ1-5; v_call: TRBV4-2; clone_size: -; d_call: -; cdr3_nt: TGTGCCAGCAGCCAAGCGACTACGGATGGGCAGCCCCAGCATTTT; cdr3_aa: CASSQATTDGQPQHF
j_call: TRBJ2-5; v_call: TRBV10-3; clone_size: -; d_call: TRBD2; cdr3_nt: TGTGCCTCCACTCCGGCGGGAGGGCCCCCCCAAGAGACCCAGTACTTC; cdr3_aa: CASTPAGGPPQETQYF
j_call: TRBJ2-1; v_call: TRBV5-1; clone_size: -; d_call: -; cdr3_nt: TGCGCCAGCAGCAAAGCTAGCGAGGATAATGAGCAGTTCTTC; cdr3_aa: CASSKASEDNEQFF
j_call: TRBJ2-7; v_call: TRBV7-9; clone_size: -; d_call: TRBD2; cdr3_nt: TGTGCCAGCAGTTCGACGGGACTAGCTTCCGAGCAGTACTTC; cdr3_aa: CASSSTGLASEQYF
j_call: TRBJ2-2; v_call: TRBV4-1; clone_size: -; d_call: -; cdr3_nt: TGCGCCAGCAGCCAAGAGCAGCTAGTCACCGGGGAGCTGTTTTTT; cdr3_aa: CASSQEQLVTGELFF
j_call: TRBJ2-1; v_call: TRBV19; clone_size: -; d_call: TRBD2; cdr3_nt: TGTGCCAGTTTACCACTAGCGGGAGCCAATGAGCAGTTCTTC; cdr3_aa: CASLPLAGANEQFF
j_call: TRBJ2-7; v_call: TRBV6-4; clone_size: -; d_call: TRBD2; cdr3_nt: TGTGCCAGCAGTAGAACTAGCGGGAGCGCTTACGAGCAGTACTTC; cdr3_aa: CASSRTSGSAYEQYF
j_call: TRBJ2-1; v_call: TRBV4-2; clone_size: -; d_call: TRBD2; cdr3_nt: TGTGCCAGCAGCCAAGCCATGAGCGGGAGCGCCTACAATGAGCAGTTCTTC; cdr3_aa: CASSQAMSGSAYNEQFF
j_call: TRBJ2-7; v_call: TRBV27; clone_size: -; d_call: TRBD2; cdr3_nt: TGTGCCAGCAGTGGACTAGCGGGAGCCCCAACGCGCTCCTACGAGCAGTACTTC; cdr3_aa: CASSGLAGAPTRSYEQYF
j_call: TRBJ2-4; v_call: TRBV7-2; clone_size: -; d_call: -; cdr3_nt: TGTGCCAGCAGCTTCGACCGAGGGAGAAACATTCAGTACTTC; cdr3_aa: CASSFDRGRNIQYF
j_call: TRBJ2-3; v_call: TRBV7-9; clone_size: -; d_call: TRBD1; cdr3_nt: TGTGCCAGCAGCTCGCCCTCCGGGACAGGGGGTGCAGATACGCAGTATTTT; cdr3_aa: CASSSPSGTGGADTQYF
j_call: TRBJ1-4; v_call: TRBV7-9; clone_size: -; d_call: -; cdr3_nt: TGTGCCAGCAGCAAAAGTTCAGGTGAAAAACTGTTTTTT; cdr3_aa: CASSKSSGEKLFF